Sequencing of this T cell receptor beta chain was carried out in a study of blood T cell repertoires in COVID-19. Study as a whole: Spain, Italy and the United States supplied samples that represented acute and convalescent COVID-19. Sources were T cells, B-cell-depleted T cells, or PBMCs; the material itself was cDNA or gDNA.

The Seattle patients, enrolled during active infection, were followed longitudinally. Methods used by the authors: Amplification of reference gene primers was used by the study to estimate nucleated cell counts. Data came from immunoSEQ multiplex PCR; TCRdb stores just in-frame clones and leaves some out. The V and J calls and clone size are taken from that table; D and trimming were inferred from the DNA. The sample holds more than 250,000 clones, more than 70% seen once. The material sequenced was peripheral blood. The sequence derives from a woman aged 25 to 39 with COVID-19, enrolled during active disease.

The CDR3 loop is CASSSNRRTGTGETQYF. The CDR3 region has the DNA TGTGCCAGCAGTTCAAATCGTCGGACAGGGACGGGGGAGACCCAGTACTTC. This sequence joins TRBV6-9 and TRBJ2-5, with 8 bases fitting TRBD1. V lost 4 bases, J lost 5 bases, and 15 bases stayed unmatched. CDR3 length: 17 amino acids. CDR1 is MNHGY and CDR2 is SVAAGI in the germline V gene.